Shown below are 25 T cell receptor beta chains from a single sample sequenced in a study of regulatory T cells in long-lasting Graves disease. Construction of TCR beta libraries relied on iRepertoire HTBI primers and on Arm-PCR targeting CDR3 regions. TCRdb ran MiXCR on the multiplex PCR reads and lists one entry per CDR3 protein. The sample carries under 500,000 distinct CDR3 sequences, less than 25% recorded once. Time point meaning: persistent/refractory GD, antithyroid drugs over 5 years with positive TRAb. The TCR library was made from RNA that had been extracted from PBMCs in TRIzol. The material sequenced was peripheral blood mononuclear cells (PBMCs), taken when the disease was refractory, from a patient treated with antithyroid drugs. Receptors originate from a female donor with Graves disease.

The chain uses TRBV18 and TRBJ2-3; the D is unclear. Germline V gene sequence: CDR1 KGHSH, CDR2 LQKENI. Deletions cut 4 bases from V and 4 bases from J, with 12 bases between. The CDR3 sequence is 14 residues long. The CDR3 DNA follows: TGTGCCAGCTCACGCAGTGGGTTGGCAGATACGCAGTATTTT. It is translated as CASSRSGLADTQYF.

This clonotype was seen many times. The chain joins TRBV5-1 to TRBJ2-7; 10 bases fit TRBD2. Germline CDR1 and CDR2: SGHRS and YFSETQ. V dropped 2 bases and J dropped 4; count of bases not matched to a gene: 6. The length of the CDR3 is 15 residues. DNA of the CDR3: TGCGCCAGCAGCTTCACAGCGGGAGGGCCTTACGAGCAGTACTTC. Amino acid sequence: CASSFTAGGPYEQYF.

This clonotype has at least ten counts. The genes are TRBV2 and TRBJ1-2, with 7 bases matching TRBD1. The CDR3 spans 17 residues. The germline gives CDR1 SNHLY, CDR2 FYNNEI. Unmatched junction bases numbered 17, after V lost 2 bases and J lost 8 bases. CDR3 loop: CASSETLDRQDLLGYTF. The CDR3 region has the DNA TGTGCCAGCAGTGAAACCCTGGACAGGCAAGACTTATTAGGCTACACCTTC.

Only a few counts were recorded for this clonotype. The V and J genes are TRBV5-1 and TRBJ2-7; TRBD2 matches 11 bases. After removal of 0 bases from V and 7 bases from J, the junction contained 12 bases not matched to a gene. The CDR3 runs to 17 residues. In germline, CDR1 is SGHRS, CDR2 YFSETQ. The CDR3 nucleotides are TGCGCCAGCAGCTTGGCCGCTAGCGGGAGGACTCCTACGGAGCAGTACTTC. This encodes CASSLAASGRTPTEQYF.

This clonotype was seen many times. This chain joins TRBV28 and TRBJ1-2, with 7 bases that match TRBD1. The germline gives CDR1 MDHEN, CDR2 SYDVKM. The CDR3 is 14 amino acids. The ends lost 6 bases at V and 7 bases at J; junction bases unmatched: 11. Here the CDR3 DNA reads TGTGCCAGCAGCCCCCCCGACAGGGAAATTGGCTACACCTTC. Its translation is CASSPPDREIGYTF.

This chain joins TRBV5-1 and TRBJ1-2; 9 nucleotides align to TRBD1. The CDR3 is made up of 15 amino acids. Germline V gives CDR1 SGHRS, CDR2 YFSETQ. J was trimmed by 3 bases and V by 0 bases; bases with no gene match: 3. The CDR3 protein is CASSLEGQGHYGYTF. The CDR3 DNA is TGCGCCAGCAGCTTGGAGGGACAGGGTCACTATGGCTACACCTTC.

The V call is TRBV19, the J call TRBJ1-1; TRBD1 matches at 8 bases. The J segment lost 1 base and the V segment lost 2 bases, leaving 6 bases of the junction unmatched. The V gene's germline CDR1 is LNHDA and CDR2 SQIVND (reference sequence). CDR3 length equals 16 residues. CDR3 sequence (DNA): TGTGCCAGTAGTATACTGGCAGGGGGCAGGAACACTGAAGCTTTCTTT. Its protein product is CASSILAGGRNTEAFF.

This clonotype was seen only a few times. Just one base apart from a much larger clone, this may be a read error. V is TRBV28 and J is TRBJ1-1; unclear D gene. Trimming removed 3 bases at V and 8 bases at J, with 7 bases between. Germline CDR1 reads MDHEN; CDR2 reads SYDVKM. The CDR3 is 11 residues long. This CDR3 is CASSFGEEAFF. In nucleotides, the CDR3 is TGTGCCAGCAGTTTTGGGGAAGAAGCTTTCTTT.

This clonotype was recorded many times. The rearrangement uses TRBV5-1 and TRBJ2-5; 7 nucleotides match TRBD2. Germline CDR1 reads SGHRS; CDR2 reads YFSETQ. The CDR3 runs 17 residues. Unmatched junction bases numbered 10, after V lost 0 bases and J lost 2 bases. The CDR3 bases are TGCGCCAGCAGCTTGGGATTAATTGGCGGGGGTCAAGAGACCCAGTACTTC. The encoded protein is CASSLGLIGGGQETQYF.

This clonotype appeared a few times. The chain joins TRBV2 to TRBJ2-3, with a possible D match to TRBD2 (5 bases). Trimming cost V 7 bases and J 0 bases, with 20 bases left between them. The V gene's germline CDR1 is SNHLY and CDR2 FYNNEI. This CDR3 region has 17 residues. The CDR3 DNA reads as TGTGCCAGCATTACGAGGAGGCTAGCTTATAGCACAGATACGCAGTATTTT. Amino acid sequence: CASITRRLAYSTDTQYF.

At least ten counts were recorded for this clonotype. This CDR3 is CASSQGEAFF. CDR3 nucleotide sequence: TGTGCCAGCAGTCAGGGTGAAGCTTTCTTT. This rearrangement joins TRBV28 to TRBJ1-1, with D tentatively TRBD1 (5 bases). The CDR3 totals 10 residues. Deletions cut 5 bases from V and 7 bases from J, with 5 bases between. Per the germline V gene, CDR1 is MDHEN and CDR2 is SYDVKM.

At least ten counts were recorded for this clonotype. CDR3 region: CASSPTGGGYGYTF. For the CDR3, the DNA is TGTGCCAGCAGTCCTACAGGGGGCGGCTATGGCTACACCTTC. The chain carries TRBV2 and TRBJ1-2; 9 nucleotides match TRBD1. Germline trimming cut 5 bases from V and 4 bases from J; bases unmatched to any gene: 5. The CDR3 is 14 residues long. The germline V gene has CDR1 SNHLY and CDR2 FYNNEI. The variable domain in full, completed from reference TRBV2 and TRBJ1-2, reads EPEVTQTPSHQVTQMGQEVILRCVPISNHLYFYWYRQILGQKVEFLVSFYNNEISEKSEIFDDQFSVERPDGSNFTLKIRSTKLEDSAMYFCASSPTGGGYGYTFGSGTRLTVV.

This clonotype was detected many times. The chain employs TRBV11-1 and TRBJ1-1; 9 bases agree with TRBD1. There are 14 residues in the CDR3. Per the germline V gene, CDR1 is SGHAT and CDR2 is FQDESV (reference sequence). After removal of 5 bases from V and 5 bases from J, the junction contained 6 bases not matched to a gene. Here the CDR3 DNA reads TGTGCCAGCAGCCATGCACAGGGGGCGACTGAAGCTTTCTTT. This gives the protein CASSHAQGATEAFF.

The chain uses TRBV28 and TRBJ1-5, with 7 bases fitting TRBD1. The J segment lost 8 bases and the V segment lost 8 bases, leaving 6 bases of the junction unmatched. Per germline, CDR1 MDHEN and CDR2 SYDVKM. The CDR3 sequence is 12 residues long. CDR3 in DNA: TGTGCCAGCTACCAGGGGGAGAAGCCCCAGCATTTT. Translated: CASYQGEKPQHF.

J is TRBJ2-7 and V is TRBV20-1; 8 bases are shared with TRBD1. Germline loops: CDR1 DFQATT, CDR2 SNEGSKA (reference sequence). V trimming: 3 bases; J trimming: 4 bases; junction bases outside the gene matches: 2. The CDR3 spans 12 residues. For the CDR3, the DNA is TGCAGTGCTAGCCAGGGGGCTTACGAGCAGTACTTC. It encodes CSASQGAYEQYF.

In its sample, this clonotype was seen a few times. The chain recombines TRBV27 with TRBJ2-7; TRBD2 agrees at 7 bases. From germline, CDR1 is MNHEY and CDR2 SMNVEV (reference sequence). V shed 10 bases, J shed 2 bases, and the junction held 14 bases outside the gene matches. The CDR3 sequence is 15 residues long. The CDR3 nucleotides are TGTGCCACAGCCACGGGAGGTGGGGGAGCCTACGAGCAGTACTTC. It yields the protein CATATGGGGAYEQYF.

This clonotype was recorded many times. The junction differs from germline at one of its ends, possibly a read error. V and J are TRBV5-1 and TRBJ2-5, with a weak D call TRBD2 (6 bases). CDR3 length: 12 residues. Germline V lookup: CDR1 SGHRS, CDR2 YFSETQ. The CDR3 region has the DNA TGTGCCAGTTCACTAGCAAAGGAGACCCAGTACTTC. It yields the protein CASSLAKETQYF.

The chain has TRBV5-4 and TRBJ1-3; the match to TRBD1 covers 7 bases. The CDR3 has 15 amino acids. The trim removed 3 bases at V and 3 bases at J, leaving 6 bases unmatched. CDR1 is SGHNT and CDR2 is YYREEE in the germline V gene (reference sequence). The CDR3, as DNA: TGTGCCAGCAGCTCCCGGACAGGCTTTGGAAACACCATATATTTT. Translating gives CASSSRTGFGNTIYF.

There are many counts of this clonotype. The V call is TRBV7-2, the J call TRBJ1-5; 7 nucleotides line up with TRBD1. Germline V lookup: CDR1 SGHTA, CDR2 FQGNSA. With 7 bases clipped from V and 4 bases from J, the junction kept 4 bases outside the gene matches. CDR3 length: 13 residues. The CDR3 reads CASNPGGNQPQHF. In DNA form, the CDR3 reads TGTGCCAGCAACCCAGGGGGTAATCAGCCCCAGCATTTT.

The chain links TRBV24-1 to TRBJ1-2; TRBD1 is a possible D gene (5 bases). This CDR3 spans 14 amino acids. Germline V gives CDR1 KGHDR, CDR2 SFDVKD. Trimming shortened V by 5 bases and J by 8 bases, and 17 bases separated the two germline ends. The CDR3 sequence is CATSGSRRASGYTF. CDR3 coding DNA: TGTGCCACCAGTGGTTCCCGCAGGGCCTCGGGCTACACCTTC.

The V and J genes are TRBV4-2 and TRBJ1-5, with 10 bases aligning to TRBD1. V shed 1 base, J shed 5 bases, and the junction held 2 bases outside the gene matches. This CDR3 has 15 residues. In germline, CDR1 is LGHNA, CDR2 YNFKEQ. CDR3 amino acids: CASSQADRGHQPQHF. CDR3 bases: TGTGCCAGCAGCCAAGCAGACAGGGGGCATCAGCCCCAGCATTTT.

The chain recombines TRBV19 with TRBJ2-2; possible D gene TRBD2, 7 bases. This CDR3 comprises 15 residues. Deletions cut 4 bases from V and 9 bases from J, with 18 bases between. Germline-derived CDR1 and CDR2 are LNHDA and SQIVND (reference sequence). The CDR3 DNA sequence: TGTGCCAGTAGTACTTTTGCGGGGGCCCGCCGGGAGCTGTTTTTT. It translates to CASSTFAGARRELFF.

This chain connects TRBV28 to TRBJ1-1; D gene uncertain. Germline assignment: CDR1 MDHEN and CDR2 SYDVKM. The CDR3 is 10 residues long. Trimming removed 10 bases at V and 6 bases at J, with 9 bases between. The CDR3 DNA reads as TGTGCCACCTTAGGGTCTGAAGCTTTCTTT. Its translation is CATLGSEAFF.

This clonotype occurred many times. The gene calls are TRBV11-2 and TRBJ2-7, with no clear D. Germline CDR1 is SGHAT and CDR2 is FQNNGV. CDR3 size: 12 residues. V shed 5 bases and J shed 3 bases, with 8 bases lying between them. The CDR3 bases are TGTGCCAGCAGCCCCCGGTTCTACGAGCAGTACTTC. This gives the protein CASSPRFYEQYF.

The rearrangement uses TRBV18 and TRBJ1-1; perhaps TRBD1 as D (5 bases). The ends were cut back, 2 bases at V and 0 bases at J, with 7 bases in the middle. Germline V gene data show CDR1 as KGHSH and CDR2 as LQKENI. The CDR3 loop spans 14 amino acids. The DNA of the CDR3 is TGTGCCAGCTCACCAGAGACAGTGAACACTGAAGCTTTCTTT. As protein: CASSPETVNTEAFF.